This paragraph reports one T cell receptor (beta chain). Its specificity is not known. This record belongs to a study of T cells in Graves' hyperthyroidism and ophthalmopathy. Study observations and caveats: Most clonotypes expanded in thyroid above 0.001 were likewise present in blood.

Diagnosis of hyperthyroidism was new in patients aged 18 to 65, and its duration was under 2 months. Each diagnosis was grounded in clinical symptoms, serum thyroxine and TRAb, thyroid ultrasound, and orbital computed tomography. Fresh peripheral blood, approximately 9.6 ml, yielded the PBMCs. Amplification yielded TCR beta CDR3 regions, with RNA transcripts as the source. First-round RT-PCR of the TCR CDR3 relied on the HTBI primer set. TCRdb used MiXCR to reprocess the multiplex PCR reads, holding one entry per CDR3 protein. The sample holds some 800,000 distinct CDR3 sequences, roughly 37% seen once. The CDR3 runs 16 residues. Trimming pared 6 bases from V and 12 bases from J, leaving 29 bases between. Germline assignment: CDR1 WNHNN and CDR2 SYGVQD (reference sequence).

The receptor comes from a man younger than 35 with Graves' hyperthyroidism. The genes are TRBV10-1 and TRBJ1-2; D is perhaps TRBD1 (5 bases). The sample was blood. The CDR3 DNA reads TGCGCCAGCAGACTTTCCGAGGCGCCGGGACCAAGGATCCACACCTTC. Residues: CASRLSEAPGPRIHTF.